This T cell receptor (beta chain) was documented in a study of OX40 agonist ivuxolimab in advanced cancers. Sequencing used immunoSEQ multiplex PCR; TCRdb keeps in-frame clones, though not all of them. Of roughly 61,000 clones listed, 90% are singletons. Losses at the gene ends were 6 bases for V and 7 bases for J; bases not matched to a gene: 10. CDR3 length: 15 residues. The germline V gene encodes CDR1 SGHTA and CDR2 FQGNSA. This sequence joins TRBV7-2 and TRBJ2-3; 10 bases line up with TRBD2. The TCR was taken from an adult with an advanced solid tumor such as melanoma, head and neck, liver or kidney cancer. Sequences were derived from CD4+ or CD8+ T cells sorted from blood, sampled in a trial of the OX40 agonist ivuxolimab. The CDR3: CASSTSGTPGYTQYF. CDR3 nucleotide sequence: TGTGCCAGCAGTACTAGCGGGACTCCGGGTTATACGCAGTATTTT.